This T cell receptor beta chain was sequenced for a study of vaccination effects on CD4 cells after COVID-19 (dated by TCRdb to the early 2020s). In the study overall: After vaccination, three convalescent patients were sampled both early (day +14) and late (day +241, +227, +161 respectively). The full study included approximately nine COVID-19 convalescent patients and a handful of SARS-CoV-2-naive healthy vaccine recipients. Across the study, the median time from the second dose to post-vaccine sampling was 72 days (range 14 to 241). Cultures from other donors in the study were sequenced with the Oncomine TCR Beta short-read assay on an Illumina iSeq 100. The study compared SARS-CoV-2 spike-specific CD4+ TCR repertoires before and after mRNA vaccination in COVID-19 convalescent patients and infection-naive vaccine recipients.

The library was produced with the immunoSEQ multiplex PCR assay. DNA from the cultured, isolated CD4+ T cells was subjected to TCR beta CDR3 sequencing. The paper's processing steps were these. Non-productive TCR sequences were removed, reads were trimmed to the CDR3 region, and CDR3s of at least 7 amino acids were retained. The MANAFEST web app was used to identify antigen-specific clonotypes by comparing expansion in peptide wells with expansion in reference cultures. To count as positive, a clone had to show expansion at FDR<0.05 compared with the reference and with all other wells, an odds ratio above 5, and a frequency above 0.1% in two replicate wells. A clonotype was defined as cross-reactive if the clonotype was significantly expanded both in SARS-CoV-2 spike wells and in at least one common cold coronavirus spike condition. CDR3 similarity was assessed by Levenshtein distance with the stringdist R package, and unrooted trees were built with ape in R 3.6.1. This immuneACCESS table, as held by TCRdb, lists in-frame sequences with V and J called but not all clones. Of the missing ones, under half trace to an unresolved V gene in checked studies; the others have no known cause. V and J calls and clone size are as listed in that table; D and trimming were resolved from the DNA. This sample gives 11,000 to 15,000 clones in total; around three quarters of them show up just once. The top ten clones comprise around 17% of the sample.

Study-wide conclusions, independent of this receptor: Among convalescent patients, the spike-reactive repertoire after vaccination was made up mainly of new vaccine-induced clones that were largely distinct from the clones induced by infection. Only a small number of convalescent patients were included, and no early post-infection timepoints were available, which limited the study. Marked clonal contraction was observed in both infection-induced and vaccine-induced clones at late post-vaccination timepoints, consistent with waning T cell responses.

In the ViraFEST assay, PBMC were stimulated with viral peptide pools, and TCR sequencing was then used to find antigen-specific CD4+ T cell clonotypes based on their expansion. After 10 days of culture, CD4+ T cells were isolated with the EasySep CD4+ T cell isolation kit. PCR-confirmed SARS-CoV-2 infection had occurred in convalescent patients between March and December 2020, before the Alpha, Beta and Delta variants emerged in the United States. Each participant received two doses of an mRNA SARS-CoV-2 vaccine, either BNT162b2 or mRNA-1273. Roughly 2.1 million PBMC per well were cultured in IMDM with about 4.6% human AB serum, about 9.4 IU/ml IL-2 and gentamicin, plus 10 ug/ml peptides. Half of the culture medium was replaced with fresh IL-2-containing medium on days 3 and 7. Unless noted otherwise, every peptide stimulation condition was cultured in triplicate wells. Using Ficoll-Paque Plus gradient centrifugation, PBMC were separated from whole blood and then either used fresh or cryopreserved at -140C. The spike proteins of SARS-CoV-2 and of the common cold coronaviruses HCoV-NL63, HCoV-OC43 and HCoV-229E were spanned by overlapping peptide pools. The QIAamp micro DNA kit was used to extract genomic DNA from the cultured CD4+ T cells.

Details on this clone: No antigen is known for it. No base quality information exists; no much larger clone differs at one position.

The sequence came from a human donor who had a prior SARS-CoV-2 infection. The sample here was CD4+ T cells from PBMCs cultured with SARS-CoV-2 spike peptides, taken after COVID-19 vaccination. Interpreted using the paper, the cell subset or site label stands for: SARS-CoV-2 spike overlapping peptide pool stimulation.

In nucleotide form, the sequence is TGCGCCAGCAGCTCGGACGTGGAGACCCAGTACTTC. It codes for CASSSDVETQYF. This sequence uses TRBV5-1 and TRBJ2-5; no D gene can be assigned with confidence. For CDR1 and CDR2, the germline V gene lists SGHRS and YFSETQ. The CDR3 holds 12 amino acids from the cysteine to the phenylalanine. Only the CDR3 region is kept as DNA, spanning 36 bases read in frame from base 1. Deletion took 3 bases off V and 5 bases off J, with a span of 8 bases between the germline ends.